What follows are 18 T cell receptor beta chains derived from one specimen sequenced in a study of cytomegalovirus exposure and HLA in healthy donors. With 60 Vbeta and 13 Jbeta primers, the PCR was carried out. Clones were read by immunoSEQ multiplex PCR, and TCRdb kept only the in-frame ones, dropping some. The table lists 150,000 to 200,000 clones, 70% to 80% of them singletons. The source material was PBMCs. The receptors derive from a girl aged 5-17 years in good health and CMV-seropositive.

The genes are TRBV5-6 and TRBJ1-1; a possible D gene is TRBD1 (6 bases). Trimming cost V 4 bases and J 11 bases, with 18 bases left between them. This CDR3 spans 13 amino acids. CDR1 is SGHDT, CDR2 YYEEEE, per germline. Here the CDR3 reads CASSPDSSRFAFF. The CDR3 DNA sequence: TGTGCCAGCAGCCCGGACAGTTCCCGTTTTGCTTTCTTT.

The rearrangement links TRBV7-9 to TRBJ1-1; no clear D gene. In germline, CDR1 is SEHNR, CDR2 FQNEAQ (reference sequence). The CDR3 has 11 amino acids. Trimming removed 7 bases from V and 3 bases from J, with 6 bases in between. The CDR3 protein is CASTRDTEAFF. In nucleotides, the CDR3 is TGTGCCAGCACCCGAGACACTGAAGCTTTCTTT. The whole variable domain, remainder taken from reference TRBV7-9 and TRBJ1-1, is DTGVSQNPRHKITKRGQNVTFRCDPISEHNRLYWYRQTLGQGPEFLTYFQNEAQLEKSRLLSDRFSAERPKGSFSTLEIQRTEQGDSAMYLCASTRDTEAFFGQGTRLTVV.

The chain couples TRBV11-3 to TRBJ1-5; D not certain. The CDR3 extends over 17 amino acids. V lost 4 bases to trimming and J lost 5 bases, with 21 bases between them. Germline loops: CDR1 SGHNT, CDR2 YENEEA. DNA for the CDR3: TGTGCCAGCAGCTCAGTAGTTTGGCGGATGCTCCATCAGCCCCAGCATTTT. Encoded protein: CASSSVVWRMLHQPQHF. The complete variable domain, with remaining parts taken from reference TRBV11-3 and TRBJ1-5, reads EAGVVQSPRYKIIEKKQPVAFWCNPISGHNTLYWYLQNLGQGPELLIRYENEEAVDDSQLPKDRFSAERLKGVDSTLKIQPAELGDSAVYLCASSSVVWRMLHQPQHFGDGTRLSIL.

The rearrangement links TRBV5-6 to TRBJ1-1, with a weak D call TRBD1 (6 bases). Germline CDR1 is SGHDT and CDR2 is YYEEEE. This CDR3 is 15 amino acids long. Trimming took off 2 bases at V and 6 bases at J, with 17 bases between the two ends. The CDR3 nucleotides are TGTGCCAGCAGCTTAAACCGGGACATTGGCTCTGAAGCTTTCTTT. Protein product: CASSLNRDIGSEAFF.

The chain couples TRBV30 to TRBJ2-1, with 8 positions matching TRBD2. The V and J ends lost 1 base and 6 bases, in that order; junction bases with no gene match: 2. Germline V gives CDR1 GTSNPN, CDR2 SVGIG (reference sequence). The CDR3 runs 13 residues. The CDR3 coding sequence is TGTGCCTGGAGTGGGGGACTAGTCAATGAGCAGTTCTTC. Translating it yields CAWSGGLVNEQFF.

This sequence joins TRBV5-4 and TRBJ1-3, with D unresolved. The CDR3 is 14 amino acids. The V end lost 0 bases, the J end lost 3 bases, and 7 bases lay between the germline ends. CDR1 and CDR2 (germline): SGHNT, YYREEE (reference sequence). CDR3 amino acids: CASSLVGVGNTIYF. The CDR3 DNA follows: TGTGCCAGCAGCTTGGTGGGAGTTGGAAACACCATATATTTT. The entire variable domain, with the rest obtained from reference TRBV5-4 and TRBJ1-3, is as follows: ETGVTQSPTHLIKTRGQQVTLRCSSQSGHNTVSWYQQALGQGPQFIFQYYREEENGRGNFPPRFSGLQFPNYSSELNVNALELDDSALYLCASSLVGVGNTIYFGEGSWLTVV.

The chain joins TRBV5-5 to TRBJ2-1; a weak D match, TRBD2 (7 bases). CDR1 is SGHKS, CDR2 YYEKEE, per germline (reference sequence). Trimming stripped 3 bases from V and 7 bases from J, with 20 bases between. This CDR3 spans 16 amino acids. The CDR3 protein is CASSSPLGGATNEQFF. In nucleotides, the CDR3 is TGTGCCAGCAGCTCCCCCTTAGGGGGGGCGACTAATGAGCAGTTCTTC. Full variable domain (rest looked up from reference TRBV5-5 and TRBJ2-1): DAGVTQSPTHLIKTRGQQVTLRCSPISGHKSVSWYQQVLGQGPQFIFQYYEKEERGRGNFPDRFSARQFPNYSSELNVNALLLGDSALYLCASSSPLGGATNEQFFGPGTRLTVL.

This chain joins TRBV2 and TRBJ2-3, with D tentatively TRBD2 (7 bases). Trimming cost V 6 bases and J 6 bases, with 19 bases left between them. Germline loops: CDR1 SNHLY, CDR2 FYNNEI. This CDR3 region has 15 residues. CDR3 DNA: TGTGCCAGCAGCCGGGCGGTCGGGGGGCTGGATACGCAGTATTTT. The encoded protein is CASSRAVGGLDTQYF.

The rearrangement uses TRBV4-1 and TRBJ2-7; TRBD2 matches at 10 bases. The CDR3 is made up of 15 amino acids. Germline V gene sequence: CDR1 MGHRA, CDR2 YSYEKL. After removal of 2 bases from V and 3 bases from J, the junction contained 4 bases not matched to a gene. This CDR3 reads CASSQLASGGYEQYF. Written as DNA, the CDR3 is TGCGCCAGCAGCCAATTGGCTAGCGGGGGCTACGAGCAGTACTTC.

The chain links TRBV4-3 to TRBJ1-2; 7 nucleotides agree with TRBD1. Per germline, CDR1 LGHNA and CDR2 YSLEER. The CDR3 is made up of 15 amino acids. J lost 8 bases, V lost 8 bases, and 17 bases had no gene match. The CDR3 DNA is TGCGCCAGCGGCAGAGACACCGGGACAGCTGAGGGCTACACCTTC. This gives the protein CASGRDTGTAEGYTF.

The rearrangement uses TRBV5-5 and TRBJ2-1; 7 nucleotides line up with TRBD2. Germline V gene data show CDR1 as SGHKS and CDR2 as YYEKEE (reference sequence). The ends lost 0 bases at V and 4 bases at J; junction bases unmatched: 10. This CDR3 has 17 amino acids. In DNA, the CDR3 is TGTGCCAGCAGCTTGGCCCCGGGGCTAGCGGAATACAATGAGCAGTTCTTC. Protein sequence: CASSLAPGLAEYNEQFF. The full variable domain, its missing parts supplied by reference TRBV5-5 and TRBJ2-1, is DAGVTQSPTHLIKTRGQQVTLRCSPISGHKSVSWYQQVLGQGPQFIFQYYEKEERGRGNFPDRFSARQFPNYSSELNVNALLLGDSALYLCASSLAPGLAEYNEQFFGPGTRLTVL.

V and J are TRBV29-1 and TRBJ2-7; 14 bases match TRBD2. V lost 4 bases to trimming and J lost 1 base; unmatched junction nucleotides: 3. This CDR3 spans 15 amino acids. Germline lookup yields CDR1 SQVTM and CDR2 ANQGSEA. The CDR3, as DNA: TGCAGCGTTGGTGGACTAGCGGGGGGATCCTACGAGCAGTACTTC. Residues: CSVGGLAGGSYEQYF.

This sequence joins TRBV2 and TRBJ1-4, with 9 bases aligning to TRBD1. The junction had 7 bases not matched to a gene; V was cut back by 7 bases and J by 7 bases. CDR1 SNHLY and CDR2 FYNNEI come from the germline V gene. The CDR3 extends over 14 amino acids. CDR3 coding DNA: TGTGCCAGCAATCAAGGGACAGGGCTTGAAAAACTGTTTTTT. It translates to CASNQGTGLEKLFF.

The genes are TRBV29-1 and TRBJ1-3, with 8 bases identical to TRBD1. After removal of 3 bases from V and 0 bases from J, the junction contained 7 bases not matched to a gene. This CDR3 contains 16 residues. Germline values: CDR1 SQVTM, CDR2 ANQGSEA. The CDR3 coding sequence is TGCAGCGTTGAGTCAGGGGGCCCGTCCTCTGGAAACACCATATATTTT. Its protein is CSVESGGPSSGNTIYF.

V gene TRBV11-2 combines with J gene TRBJ2-1; 9 nucleotides line up with TRBD1. This CDR3 spans 15 amino acids. Germline CDR1 SGHAT, CDR2 FQNNGV. With 4 bases clipped from V and 5 bases from J, the junction kept 6 bases outside the gene matches. In DNA, the CDR3 is TGTGCCAGCAGCTCCGGACAGGGGAACCACAATGAGCAGTTCTTC. This encodes CASSSGQGNHNEQFF.

V is TRBV6-1 and J is TRBJ1-2; tentatively, D is TRBD1 (6 bases). The CDR3 covers 12 residues. Germline V gene sequence: CDR1 MNHNS, CDR2 SASEGT. Between the trimmed V and J ends, which lost 6 bases and 5 bases, there was a span of 10 bases. CDR3 sequence reads: CASSRTEYGYTF. As DNA, the CDR3 is TGTGCCAGCAGCCGGACAGAATATGGCTACACCTTC.

Here the CDR3 DNA reads TGTGCCAGTAGTATCTCCCGGGACAGGGTGCAATCGCAGCCCCAGCATTTT. This encodes CASSISRDRVQSQPQHF. The chain joins TRBV19 to TRBJ1-5; 9 nucleotides line up with TRBD1. The CDR3 totals 17 residues. The V gene end was trimmed by 3 bases and the J gene end by 7 bases; junction bases not matched to a gene: 13. Germline V gives CDR1 LNHDA, CDR2 SQIVND (reference sequence).

This chain uses TRBV11-2 with TRBJ1-2; possible D gene TRBD1, 6 bases. The ends were cut back, 5 bases at V and 4 bases at J, with 17 bases in the middle. Looked up from germline, CDR1 is SGHAT and CDR2 is FQNNGV. The CDR3 contains 15 residues. The CDR3 nucleotides are TGTGCCAGCAGCGGTACGACAGGCCGATCCTATGGCTACACCTTC. It encodes CASSGTTGRSYGYTF.